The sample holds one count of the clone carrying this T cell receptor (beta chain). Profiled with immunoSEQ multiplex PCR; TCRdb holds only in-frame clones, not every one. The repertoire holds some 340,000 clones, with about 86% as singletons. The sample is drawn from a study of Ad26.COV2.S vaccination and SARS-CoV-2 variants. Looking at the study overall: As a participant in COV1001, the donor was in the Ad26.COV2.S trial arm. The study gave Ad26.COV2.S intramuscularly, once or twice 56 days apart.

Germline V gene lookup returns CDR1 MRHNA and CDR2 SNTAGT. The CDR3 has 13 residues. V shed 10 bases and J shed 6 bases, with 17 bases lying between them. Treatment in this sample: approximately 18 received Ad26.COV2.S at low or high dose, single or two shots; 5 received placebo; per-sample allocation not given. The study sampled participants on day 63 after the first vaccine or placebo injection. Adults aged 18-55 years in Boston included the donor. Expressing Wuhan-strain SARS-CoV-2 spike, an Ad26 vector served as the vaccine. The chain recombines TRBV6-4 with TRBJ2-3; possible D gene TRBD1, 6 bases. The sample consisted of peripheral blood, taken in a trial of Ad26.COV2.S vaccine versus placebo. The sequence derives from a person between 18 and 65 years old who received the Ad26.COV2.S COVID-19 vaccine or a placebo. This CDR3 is CATSTGARDTQYF. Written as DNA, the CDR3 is TGTGCCACCTCGACAGGCGCACGGGATACGCAGTATTTT.